This section outlines one T cell receptor (beta chain) sequence together with its context. The data were taken from a study of blood T cell repertoires in COVID-19. Study summary: COVID-19 samples from acute and convalescent phases originated in the United States, Italy and Spain. In each case, the material was cDNA or gDNA derived from T cells, B-cell-depleted T cells, or PBMCs.

CDR1 is MNHEY and CDR2 is SMNVEV in the germline V gene (reference sequence). The V gene lost 0 bases and the J gene lost 5 bases, with 22 bases spanning the gap. The CDR3 has 18 residues. TCRdb's table, derived via immunoSEQ multiplex PCR, lists solely in-frame clones and lacks some. The sample lists roughly 350,000 clones, roughly 88% seen once, with 3.5% to 4% in the top ten. What was sequenced was peripheral blood. The source of this sequence is a woman aged 45-59 years with active or convalescent COVID-19. The chain carries TRBV27 and TRBJ1-1, with D maybe TRBD1 (5 bases). In DNA, the CDR3 is TGTGCCAGCAGTTTATCGAGTCAAGGGGCGAGAAAGGGAACTGAAGCTTTCTTT. Translated: CASSLSSQGARKGTEAFF.